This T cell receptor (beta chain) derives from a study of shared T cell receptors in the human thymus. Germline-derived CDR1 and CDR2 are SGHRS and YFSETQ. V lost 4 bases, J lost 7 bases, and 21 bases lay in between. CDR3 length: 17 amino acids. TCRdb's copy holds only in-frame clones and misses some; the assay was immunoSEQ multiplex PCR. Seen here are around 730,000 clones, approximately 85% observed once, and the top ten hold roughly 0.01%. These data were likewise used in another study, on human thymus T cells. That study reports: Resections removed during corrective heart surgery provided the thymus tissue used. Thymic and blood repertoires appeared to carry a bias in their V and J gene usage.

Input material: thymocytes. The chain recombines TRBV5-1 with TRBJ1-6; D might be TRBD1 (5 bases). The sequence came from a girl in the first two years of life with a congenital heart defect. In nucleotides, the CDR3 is TGCGCCAGCAGCCGGAGGGGATCCGACCCTGGGAATTCACCCCTCCACTTT. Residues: CASSRRGSDPGNSPLHF.